This T cell receptor (beta chain) comes out of a study of blood T cell repertoires in COVID-19. The overall study: The study drew acute and convalescent COVID-19 samples from the United States, Italy and Spain. PBMCs, B-cell-depleted T cells, or T cells provided the cDNA or gDNA that made up the material.

As processed by the authors: Amplifying reference gene primers gave estimates of nucleated cell counts. The protocol was immunoSEQ multiplex PCR, while the TCRdb copy is restricted to in-frame clones and leaves out a portion. The V and J calls and the clone size are those of that table, but D and trimming were determined from the DNA. The sample has about 430,000 clones; 88% are singletons. The cohort comprised adults aged about 18 to 90 years residing in approximately 22 US areas. The CDR3 runs to 14 residues. V lost 4 bases and J lost 0, with 9 bases in between. Germline values: CDR1 SGHVS, CDR2 FQNEAQ.

The sample was PBMCs or T cells enriched from blood (not recorded which). The receptor was isolated from a woman younger than 30 who had been exposed to COVID-19. J is TRBJ1-1 and V is TRBV7-8, with D uncertain. The CDR3 DNA reads TGTGCCAGCAGCTGGAGGGATTTGAACACTGAAGCTTTCTTT. Translated: CASSWRDLNTEAFF. The variable domain in full, with the rest retrieved from reference TRBV7-8 and TRBJ1-1, is GAGVSQSPRYKVAKRGQDVALRCDPISGHVSLFWYQQALGQGPEFLTYFQNEAQLDKSGLPSDRFFAERPEGSVSTLKIQRTQQEDSAVYLCASSWRDLNTEAFFGQGTRLTVV.